The 26 T cell receptor beta chains below all came from one sample that was sequenced in a study of T cells in Graves' hyperthyroidism and ophthalmopathy. TCR beta CDR3 regions were amplified from RNA transcripts. HTBI primers were employed in a first-round RT-PCR of the TCR CDR3. TCRdb processed the multiplex PCR reads anew with MiXCR; each CDR3 protein has one entry. The repertoire holds a few hundred thousand distinct CDR3 sequences, with around 14% as singletons. Material for sequencing was blood. Every receptor here comes from a woman in her thirties with Graves' hyperthyroidism.

This clonotype has a count of ten or more. J is TRBJ1-3 and V is TRBV3-1, with D unclear. The CDR3 has 15 amino acids. Trimming left V 5 bases short and J 0 bases short, with 11 bases between. Germline V lookup: CDR1 LGHDT, CDR2 YNNKEL (reference sequence). CDR3 loop: CASSSNVHSGNTIYF. Here the CDR3 DNA reads TGTGCCAGCAGCTCTAACGTGCACTCTGGAAACACCATATATTTT.

The table lists this clonotype with many counts. The chain recombines TRBV30 with TRBJ2-7; the match to TRBD2 covers 8 bases. This CDR3 is built from 13 residues. Germline assignment: CDR1 GTSNPN and CDR2 SVGIG (reference sequence). V was clipped by 5 bases and J by 4 bases; unmatched bases: 7. The CDR3 DNA follows: TGTGCCTGGGCAAGCGGGAGTGGTTACGAGCAGTACTTC. It is translated as CAWASGSGYEQYF.

This clonotype was seen only a few times. This chain links TRBV7-2 with TRBJ2-7; the D is unclear. CDR3 length equals 14 residues. Trimming removed 0 bases from V and 4 bases from J, with 10 bases in between. The germline CDR1 and CDR2 sequences are SGHTA and FQGNSA. The CDR3 reads CASSLAQQIYEQYF. The CDR3 nucleotides read TGTGCCAGCAGCTTAGCACAGCAAATTTACGAGCAGTACTTC.

This clonotype was picked up many times. This sequence joins TRBV7-2 and TRBJ2-1, with D maybe TRBD2 (5 bases). The CDR3 length is 14 residues. V was clipped by 1 base and J by 10 bases, with 14 bases between them. The germline CDR1 and CDR2 sequences are SGHTA and FQGNSA. Here the CDR3 DNA reads TGTGCCAGCAGCTTAGTCTCCGCGGAGGCCGAGCAGTTCTTC. It is translated as CASSLVSAEAEQFF.

This clonotype was recorded a few times. The chain is built from TRBV7-9 and TRBJ1-2; D ambiguous. This CDR3 has 13 amino acids. The V end lost 3 bases, the J end lost 7 bases, and 12 bases lay between the germline ends. CDR1 and CDR2 from the germline V gene are SEHNR and FQNEAQ (reference sequence). CDR3 nucleotide sequence: TGTGCCAGCAGCTTTCCGGTCACGGGTGGCTACACCTTC. Translating gives CASSFPVTGGYTF.

Worth noting for this clonotype: The junction differs from germline at one of its ends, possibly a read error. The chain recombines TRBV7-9 with TRBJ2-2, with D perhaps TRBD2 (5 bases). The germline V gene encodes CDR1 SEHNR and CDR2 FQNEAQ (reference sequence). CDR3 size: 12 residues. The CDR3 coding sequence is TGTGCCAGCAGCCCCCAGGATGGGGAGCTGCTTTTT. This encodes CASSPQDGELLF.

The chain employs TRBV20-1 and TRBJ2-7; D not certain. V was trimmed by 4 bases and J by 1 base, leaving 23 bases between them. Germline CDR1 is DFQATT and CDR2 is SNEGSKA (reference sequence). The CDR3 is made up of 17 amino acids. The CDR3 nucleotides read TGCAGTGCTACGCCTTTGGCGGTCTACAGCCTATCCTACGAGCAGTACTTC. Translation: CSATPLAVYSLSYEQYF.

This clonotype was counted ten times or more. This chain joins TRBV2 and TRBJ2-3, with D unclear. V dropped 6 bases and J dropped 3 bases, with 10 bases sitting between them. CDR1 is SNHLY, CDR2 FYNNEI, per germline. This CDR3 spans 13 amino acids. The CDR3 DNA is TGTGCCAGCAGAGATGAACCTACAGATACGCAGTATTTT. Its translation: CASRDEPTDTQYF.

The CDR3 region is CASSARQGQETQFF. DNA of the CDR3: TGTGCCAGCTCAGCACGCCAGGGACAAGAGACCCAGTTCTTC. The V and J genes are TRBV18 and TRBJ2-5; TRBD1 is a possible D gene (6 bases). The J call could be wrong; TRBJ2-1 is a better fit for the DNA end. The CDR3 consists of 14 residues. Germline assignment: CDR1 KGHSH and CDR2 LQKENI.

This clonotype was detected ten times or more. The chain is built from TRBV20-1 and TRBJ2-7; 8 nucleotides match TRBD1. Germline V gene lookup returns CDR1 DFQATT and CDR2 SNEGSKA (reference sequence). Unmatched junction bases numbered 4, after V lost 0 bases and J lost 3 bases. The CDR3 runs 14 residues. The CDR3 reads CSARDQGARYEQYF. CDR3 DNA sequence: TGCAGTGCTAGAGATCAGGGGGCGCGCTACGAGCAGTACTTC.

The chain recombines TRBV6-1 with TRBJ2-1, with TRBD2 identical over 10 bases. V lost 7 bases and J lost 5; bases outside the gene matches: 11. This CDR3 contains 16 residues. The germline V gene has CDR1 MNHNS and CDR2 SASEGT. The CDR3 bases are TGTGCCAGCACTCAAGCGGGAGGGCCCAAGGACAATGAGCAGTTCTTC. Translating it yields CASTQAGGPKDNEQFF.

This clonotype was seen a few times. With a much larger clone just one base away, this may be a read error. The rearrangement uses TRBV7-6 and TRBJ2-2; 8 positions match TRBD2. Unmatched junction bases numbered 1, after V lost 3 bases and J lost 1 base. CDR1 and CDR2 from the germline V gene are SGHVS and FNYEAQ. The CDR3 length is 15 residues. The CDR3 DNA reads TGTGCCAGCAGCTTTCTAGCGGGGAACACCGGGGAGCTGTTTTTT. Protein sequence: CASSFLAGNTGELFF.

At least ten counts were recorded for this clonotype. The chain uses TRBV12-3 or TRBV12-4 and TRBJ1-3, with a possible D match to TRBD1 (5 bases). V lost 3 bases, J lost 2 bases, and 11 bases lay in between. The CDR3 consists of 15 residues. In DNA form, the CDR3 reads TGTGCCAGCAGTTTTGGGGCAGGGCCTGGAAACACCATATATTTT. This gives the protein CASSFGAGPGNTIYF.

There are a few counts of this clonotype. V usage is TRBV29-1 and J usage is TRBJ2-3, with 10 bases aligning to TRBD1. Trimming cost V 5 bases and J 3 bases; bases outside gene matches: 17. Germline assignment: CDR1 SQVTM and CDR2 ANQGSEA. The CDR3 loop spans 18 amino acids. Here the CDR3 reads CSVSARQGASQATDTQYF. In DNA, the CDR3 is TGCAGCGTTTCAGCGCGACAGGGGGCTTCTCAGGCAACAGATACGCAGTATTTT.

The CDR3 loop reads CSARVVNSGRVDTQYF. The CDR3 nucleotides read TGCAGTGCTAGAGTTGTTAATAGCGGGAGGGTTGATACGCAGTATTTT. The chain uses TRBV20-1 and TRBJ2-3; 11 bases are a match to TRBD2. V dropped 1 base and J dropped 6; count of bases not matched to a gene: 9. Germline lookup yields CDR1 DFQATT and CDR2 SNEGSKA (reference sequence). The CDR3 loop spans 16 amino acids.

This clonotype was counted ten times or more. V and J are TRBV6-6 and TRBJ1-6, with D possibly TRBD1 on 6 matching bases. Germline lookup yields CDR1 MNHNY and CDR2 SVGAGI (reference sequence). CDR3 length: 16 amino acids. V dropped 2 bases and J dropped 9 bases, with 17 bases sitting between them. The CDR3 DNA is TGTGCCAGCAGTTACACTCCTACAGGGCAGCCTTCACCCCTCCACTTT. Amino acid sequence: CASSYTPTGQPSPLHF.

This clonotype was seen at least ten times. The chain combines TRBV20-1 with TRBJ2-1; 8 positions agree with TRBD2. The CDR3 has 16 residues. Germline assignment: CDR1 DFQATT and CDR2 SNEGSKA (reference sequence). Trimming took 1 base from V and 4 from J; bases not matched to a gene: 9. CDR3 loop: CSARVGAGDGYNEQFF. The CDR3 DNA is TGCAGTGCTAGAGTAGGAGCGGGAGATGGGTACAATGAGCAGTTCTTC.

With regard to this clonotype: A much larger clone differs from this one at a single base, so this may be a read error. CDR3 DNA: TGCGCCAGCAGCCAAGAACCGTCCTCCTACGCGCAGTACTTC. Translation: CASSQEPSSYAQYF. V and J are TRBV4-1 and TRBJ2-7; D uncertain. The CDR3 has 14 residues. Germline V gene lookup returns CDR1 MGHRA and CDR2 YSYEKL.

This clonotype was counted ten times or more. The J gene is TRBJ2-7, the V gene TRBV3-1; perhaps TRBD1 as D (6 bases). Germline-derived CDR1 and CDR2 are LGHDT and YNNKEL (reference sequence). Trimming took off 3 bases at V and 2 bases at J, with 17 bases between the two ends. This CDR3 is 16 amino acids long. In nucleotides, the CDR3 is TGTGCCAGCAGCCACGGAACAGGGACAAGCACCTACGAGCAGTACTTC. Translation: CASSHGTGTSTYEQYF.

The V gene is TRBV6-1, the J gene TRBJ2-1; 7 positions match TRBD2. The length of the CDR3 is 16 residues. V lost 4 bases, J lost 9 bases, and 15 bases stayed unmatched. Germline CDR1 is MNHNS and CDR2 is SASEGT. The CDR3 coding sequence is TGTGCCAGCAGTGCCCCGAGCGGGATTCCGGCCGGTGAGCAGTTCTTC. It yields the protein CASSAPSGIPAGEQFF.

There are many counts of this clonotype. The CDR3 DNA reads as TGTGCCAGCTCGAGAACCTTAGCGGGAGAGAACGAGCAGTACTTC. Its translation is CASSRTLAGENEQYF. The chain joins TRBV18 to TRBJ2-7, with 9 bases aligning to TRBD2. The V segment lost 6 bases and the J segment 5 bases; nucleotides outside the gene matches: 11. CDR3 length: 15 residues. Germline CDR1 reads KGHSH; CDR2 reads LQKENI. The entire variable domain, with the rest obtained from reference TRBV18 and TRBJ2-7, is as follows: NAGVMQNPRHLVRRRGQEARLRCSPMKGHSHVYWYRQLPEEGLKFMVYLQKENIIDESGMPKERFSAEFPKEGPSILRIQQVVRGDSAAYFCASSRTLAGENEQYFGPGTRLTVT.

This chain uses TRBV7-2 with TRBJ2-7, with D perhaps TRBD2 (6 bases). V lost 1 base and J 7 bases, leaving 20 bases between the germline ends. Germline V gives CDR1 SGHTA, CDR2 FQGNSA. This CDR3 contains 16 residues. CDR3 in DNA: TGTGCCAGCAGCTTAGTCCCAGCGGGTCCGACTAGGGAGCAGTACTTC. It is translated as CASSLVPAGPTREQYF.

The chain recombines TRBV19 with TRBJ2-2; D gene unclear. There are 14 residues in the CDR3. CDR1 is LNHDA, CDR2 SQIVND, per germline (reference sequence). V was shortened by 3 bases and J by 6 bases, with 11 bases between the two germline ends. The CDR3 DNA sequence: TGTGCCAGTAGTATCCGAGCCCAACCCGGGGAGCTGTTTTTT. Translated: CASSIRAQPGELFF.

In its sample, this clonotype was seen many times. The V call is TRBV14, the J call TRBJ2-3; 12 nucleotides match TRBD2. Trimming removed 5 bases from V and 0 bases from J; junction bases left unmatched: 6. The CDR3 totals 17 residues. Germline lookup yields CDR1 SGHDN and CDR2 FVKESK. The CDR3 region has the DNA TGTGCCAGCAGCGATTGGACTAGCGGGACTAGCACAGATACGCAGTATTTT. This sequence encodes CASSDWTSGTSTDTQYF.

This chain uses TRBV7-3 with TRBJ2-1, with 9 bases identical to TRBD1. Germline V gene sequence: CDR1 SGHTA, CDR2 FQGTGA. Trimming cost V 3 bases and J 1 base; bases outside gene matches: 7. The CDR3 extends over 17 amino acids. Here the CDR3 reads CASSLSLGTGSYNEQFF. The CDR3 nucleotides are TGTGCCAGCAGCTTGAGTCTCGGGACAGGGTCCTACAATGAGCAGTTCTTC.

This clonotype was observed at least ten times. CDR3 in DNA: TGTGCCAGCAGCCAATACGCAGCCAGGGAAACTAGCACAGATACGCAGTATTTT. Its protein product is CASSQYAARETSTDTQYF. The chain is built from TRBV3-1 and TRBJ2-3; a weak D match, TRBD1 (5 bases). V gave up 2 bases and J gave up 0 bases, with 18 bases separating them. Per germline, CDR1 LGHDT and CDR2 YNNKEL (reference sequence). This CDR3 contains 18 residues.